These T cell receptor beta chains were read from a single sample in a study of blood T cell repertoires in COVID-19. Produced via immunoSEQ multiplex PCR; TCRdb's table is partial and in-frame only. The sample has about 72,000 clones; roughly nine tenths are singletons. What was sequenced was peripheral blood. These receptors were taken from a woman aged 60-70 years with acute or convalescent COVID-19. Each CDR3 is given with its conserved first and last residue. D genes are given only for firm matches. Only part of the rows carry a size: once, few, many, or a class if the clone is expanded.

abundance: -
v_gene: TRBV7-9
j_gene: TRBJ1-6
d_gene: TRBD1
CDR3aa: CASSLGTGANSPLHF
CDR3nt: TGTGCCAGCAGCCTCGGGACAGGGGCTAATTCACCCCTCCACTTT

abundance: -
v_gene: TRBV30
j_gene: TRBJ1-5
d_gene: -
CDR3aa: CACGTNSNQPQHF
CDR3nt: TGTGCCTGTGGGACAAATAGCAATCAGCCCCAGCATTTT

abundance: -
v_gene: TRBV28
j_gene: TRBJ2-1
d_gene: TRBD2
CDR3aa: CASNPDWGGEQFF
CDR3nt: TGTGCCAGCAACCCCGACTGGGGGGGTGAGCAGTTCTTC

abundance: -
v_gene: TRBV19
j_gene: TRBJ2-3
d_gene: TRBD2
CDR3aa: CASSIRTSGGGTDTQYF
CDR3nt: TGTGCCAGTAGTATCCGCACTAGCGGGGGGGGCACAGATACGCAGTATTTT

abundance: -
v_gene: TRBV6-5
j_gene: TRBJ1-1
d_gene: TRBD1
CDR3aa: CASSRTGGLAFF
CDR3nt: TGTGCCAGCAGTCGGACAGGGGGCTTAGCTTTCTTT

abundance: -
v_gene: TRBV19
j_gene: TRBJ2-5
d_gene: TRBD2
CDR3aa: CASNPTGTMQETQYF
CDR3nt: TGTGCCAGTAACCCAACCGGGACTATGCAAGAGACCCAGTACTTC

abundance: -
v_gene: TRBV7-2
j_gene: TRBJ2-3
d_gene: -
CDR3aa: CASSPNLTGADTQYF
CDR3nt: TGTGCCAGCAGCCCCAATCTAACGGGGGCAGATACGCAGTATTTT

abundance: -
v_gene: TRBV2
j_gene: TRBJ2-7
d_gene: TRBD2
CDR3aa: CASSEGLAEAYEQYF
CDR3nt: TGTGCCAGCAGTGAGGGACTAGCGGAGGCCTACGAGCAGTACTTC

abundance: -
v_gene: TRBV23-1
j_gene: TRBJ2-3
d_gene: TRBD2
CDR3aa: CASSQSSLAGGLGDTQYF
CDR3nt: TGCGCCAGCAGTCAATCCTCACTAGCGGGGGGTTTGGGAGATACGCAGTATTTT

abundance: -
v_gene: TRBV7-2
j_gene: TRBJ2-1
d_gene: TRBD2
CDR3aa: CASSGSGGAYNEQFF
CDR3nt: TGTGCCAGCAGCGGAAGCGGGGGGGCCTACAATGAGCAGTTCTTC

abundance: -
v_gene: TRBV5-1
j_gene: TRBJ1-1
d_gene: -
CDR3aa: CASSLVAGFQNTEAFF
CDR3nt: TGCGCCAGCAGCCTTGTGGCAGGCTTCCAAAACACTGAAGCTTTCTTT

abundance: -
v_gene: TRBV5-1
j_gene: TRBJ2-1
d_gene: -
CDR3aa: CASSLSGGPSNEQFF
CDR3nt: TGCGCCAGCAGCTTGTCAGGGGGGCCCTCCAATGAGCAGTTCTTC

abundance: -
v_gene: TRBV20-1
j_gene: TRBJ1-1
d_gene: TRBD1
CDR3aa: CSASSQGLVNTEAFF
CDR3nt: TGCAGTGCTAGTTCACAGGGGCTAGTGAACACTGAAGCTTTCTTT

abundance: few
v_gene: TRBV7-9
j_gene: TRBJ2-3
d_gene: -
CDR3aa: CASSPNEVPSYTQYF
CDR3nt: TGTGCCAGCAGCCCGAATGAGGTTCCGTCATATACGCAGTATTTT

abundance: -
v_gene: TRBV20-1
j_gene: TRBJ2-3
d_gene: -
CDR3aa: CSASGAGLPVTQYF
CDR3nt: TGCAGTGCTAGTGGCGCGGGACTCCCAGTTACGCAGTATTTT

abundance: -
v_gene: TRBV19
j_gene: TRBJ2-7
d_gene: TRBD1
CDR3aa: CASSPRDRVSYEQYF
CDR3nt: TGTGCCAGTAGTCCGCGGGACAGGGTGTCCTACGAGCAGTACTTC

abundance: -
v_gene: TRBV19
j_gene: TRBJ1-2
d_gene: TRBD1
CDR3aa: CASSMDRLYGYTF
CDR3nt: TGTGCCAGTAGTATGGACAGGCTCTATGGCTACACCTTC